The T cell receptor (beta chain) described here comes from a study of vaccination and CD4 T cells after COVID-19. At the level of the study: Post-COVID sampling occurred a median about 110 days after diagnosis (range 35 to 161).

Points on this clonotype: Its target is not known.

Treatment noted: approximately nine-day PBMC culture with coronavirus spike peptide pools or control peptides (ViraFEST assay). According to the study, CD4+ T cells from the unexposed donor were gathered ahead of the COVID-19 pandemic (2011-2018). Study-level findings and limits: From a median of roughly 20 to 40, SARS-CoV-2-reactive clonotypes increased, though not significantly.

Germline trimming cut 3 bases from V and 3 bases from J; bases unmatched to any gene: 5. The CDR3 length is 14 residues. The V gene's germline CDR1 is DFQATT and CDR2 SNEGSKA (reference sequence). Once obtained from cultured CD4+ T cells, the DNA was sequenced using the Oncomine TCR Beta short-read assay. TCRdb itself ran the PCR reads through MiXCR, one entry per CDR3 protein. The sample has 4,000 to 5,000 distinct CDR3 sequences, approximately 59% seen once. The sequenced sample was CD4+ T cells from blood, cultured in vitro. The receptor was isolated from a human donor in good health. V gene TRBV20-1 combines with J gene TRBJ1-5, with 7 bases lining up with TRBD1. The CDR3 nucleotides are TGCAGTGCTAGGGTGACAGGGCTCAATCAGCCCCAGCATTTT. Protein sequence: CSARVTGLNQPQHF.